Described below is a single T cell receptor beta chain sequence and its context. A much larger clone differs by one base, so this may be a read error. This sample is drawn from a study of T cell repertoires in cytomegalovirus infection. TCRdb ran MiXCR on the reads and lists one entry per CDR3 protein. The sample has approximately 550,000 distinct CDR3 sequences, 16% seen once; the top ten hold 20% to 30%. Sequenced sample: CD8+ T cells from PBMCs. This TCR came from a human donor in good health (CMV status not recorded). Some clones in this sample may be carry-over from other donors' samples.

CDR3 sequence: CASSLEGLAGGPDEAGVLFF. The CDR3 coding sequence is TGTGCCAGCAGCTTAGAGGGACTAGCGGGAGGTCCGGATGAGGCCGGGGTGCTGTTTTTT. The chain combines TRBV7-4 with TRBJ2-2, with 15 bases that match TRBD2. CDR3 length: 20 residues. Germline CDR1 SGHVT, CDR2 SQSDAQ. The entire variable domain, with the rest obtained from reference TRBV7-4 and TRBJ2-2, is as follows: GAGVSQSPRYKVAKRGRDVALRCDSISGHVTLYWYRQTLGQGSEVLTYSQSDAQRDKSGRPSGRFSAERPERSVSTLKIQRTEQGDSAVYLCASSLEGLAGGPDEAGVLFFGEGSRLTVL.